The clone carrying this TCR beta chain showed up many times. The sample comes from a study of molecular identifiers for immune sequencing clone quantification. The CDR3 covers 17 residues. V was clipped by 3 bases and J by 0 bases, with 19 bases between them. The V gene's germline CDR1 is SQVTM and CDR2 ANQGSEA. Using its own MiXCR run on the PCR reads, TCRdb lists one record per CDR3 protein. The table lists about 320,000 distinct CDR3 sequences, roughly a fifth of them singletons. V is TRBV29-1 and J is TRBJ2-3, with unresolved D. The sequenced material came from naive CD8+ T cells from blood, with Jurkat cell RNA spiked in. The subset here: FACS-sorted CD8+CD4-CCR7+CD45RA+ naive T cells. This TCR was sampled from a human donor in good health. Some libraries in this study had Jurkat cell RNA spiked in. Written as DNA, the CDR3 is TGCAGCGTTGATGGTTTGAAGGGTTCCACGAGCACAGATACGCAGTATTTT. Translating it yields CSVDGLKGSTSTDTQYF.